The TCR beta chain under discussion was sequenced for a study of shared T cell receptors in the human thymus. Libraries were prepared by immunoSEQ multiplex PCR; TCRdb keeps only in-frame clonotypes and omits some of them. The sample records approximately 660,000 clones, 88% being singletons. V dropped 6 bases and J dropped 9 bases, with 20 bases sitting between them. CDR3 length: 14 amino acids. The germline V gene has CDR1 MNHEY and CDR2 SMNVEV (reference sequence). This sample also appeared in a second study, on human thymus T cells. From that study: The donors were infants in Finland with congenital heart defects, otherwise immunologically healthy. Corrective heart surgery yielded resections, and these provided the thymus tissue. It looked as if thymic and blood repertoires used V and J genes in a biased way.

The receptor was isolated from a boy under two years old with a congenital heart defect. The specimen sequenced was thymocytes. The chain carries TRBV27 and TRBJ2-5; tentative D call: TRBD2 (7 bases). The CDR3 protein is CASRAQRGGRSQYF. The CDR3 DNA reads TGTGCCAGCAGGGCCCAGAGGGGGGGCAGGTCCCAGTACTTC.